Sequencing of this T cell receptor beta chain was carried out in a study of T cells in Graves' hyperthyroidism and ophthalmopathy. Overall study findings and caveats: In the blood, most expanded thyroid clonotypes above 0.001 appeared as well.

Graves' hyperthyroidism without ophthalmopathy progression within 18 months was termed stable. Authors of the study amplified TCR beta CDR3 regions from RNA transcripts. When the TCR CDR3 underwent first-round RT-PCR, the HTBI primer set was used. TCRdb ran MiXCR on the multiplex PCR reads and lists one entry per CDR3 protein. The profile shows under 650,000 distinct CDR3 sequences, about 17% of them singletons. This clonotype has a count of ten or more. As yet, its antigen is unknown. The receptor comes from a woman in her twenties or thirties with Graves' hyperthyroidism. Source material: blood.

CDR3 residues: CASSEAAVTYEQYF. In DNA form, the CDR3 reads TGTGCCAGCAGTGAAGCGGCAGTGACCTACGAGCAGTACTTC. J is TRBJ2-7 and V is TRBV2, with D uncertain. With 0 bases removed from V and 2 bases from J, the gap between germline ends came to 8 bases. The CDR3 consists of 14 residues. Per the germline V gene, CDR1 is SNHLY and CDR2 is FYNNEI.